The 16 T cell receptor beta chains listed next were all sequenced from one sample in a study of low-dose radiotherapy and immunotherapy resistance in tumors. Alpha- and beta-chain coverage of first-strand cDNA came from TRAV- and TRBV-specific primers. With a V-primer adapter and a constant-region primer, TCRs were amplified for roughly 20 PCR cycles. TCRdb redid the calling of the reads with MiXCR, one entry per CDR3 protein. This repertoire shows 75,000 to 95,000 distinct CDR3 sequences, 9.4% found once; its top ten account for around 1%. Time point indicated: before trial treatment. Here the sequenced sample was PBMCs, taken before treatment. These receptors came from a male donor with prostate cancer.

This clonotype showed up many times. V usage is TRBV5-1 and J usage is TRBJ2-5; the D gene is possibly TRBD1 (6 bases). Germline CDR1 is SGHRS and CDR2 is YFSETQ. This CDR3 has 15 amino acids. Trimming took off 5 bases at V and 0 bases at J, with 14 bases between the two ends. For the CDR3, the DNA is TGCGCCAGCAGGAGGAACGGACAGTACCAAGAGACCCAGTACTTC. Amino acids: CASRRNGQYQETQYF. Supplemented by reference TRBV5-1 and TRBJ2-5, the full variable domain reads KAGVTQTPRYLIKTRGQQVTLSCSPISGHRSVSWYQQTPGQGLQFLFEYFSETQRNKGNFPGRFSGRQFSNSRSEMNVSTLELGDSALYLCASRRNGQYQETQYFGPGTRLLVL.

This clonotype was recorded at least ten times. This chain links TRBV29-1 with TRBJ1-2, with D possibly being TRBD1 (5 bases). Germline-derived CDR1 and CDR2 are SQVTM and ANQGSEA. CDR3 length equals 16 residues. Trimming stripped 0 bases from V and 5 bases from J, with 19 bases between. The CDR3 region has the DNA TGCAGCGTTGAAGATCATATGGGGCGTTACGAATATGGCTACACCTTC. Translation gives CSVEDHMGRYEYGYTF.

This clonotype was seen repeatedly, ten times or more. The chain uses TRBV29-1 and TRBJ1-2; the D gene is possibly TRBD1 (6 bases). The germline V gene encodes CDR1 SQVTM and CDR2 ANQGSEA. The CDR3 loop spans 14 amino acids. Trimming removed 6 bases from V and 1 base from J, with 15 bases in between. CDR3 nucleotide sequence: TGCAGCGTCGTAGTCGGCAGGGGTAACTATGGCTACACCTTC. This sequence encodes CSVVVGRGNYGYTF.

This clonotype was observed a few times. A much larger clone is a single base away; this may be a read error. The V call is TRBV6-1, the J call TRBJ1-1; unclear D gene. Germline V gives CDR1 MNHNS, CDR2 SASEGT. The CDR3 sequence is 15 residues long. The CDR3: CTSSYSSGVNTEAFF. The CDR3 nucleotides read TGTACCAGCAGTTACTCCAGTGGGGTGAACACTGAAGCTTTCTTT.

This chain joins TRBV7-3 and TRBJ2-4; TRBD2 is a possible D gene (7 bases). V lost 4 bases, J lost 0 bases, and 16 bases lay in between. Germline V gene data show CDR1 as SGHTA and CDR2 as FQGTGA. CDR3 size: 17 residues. The DNA of the CDR3 is TGTGCCAGCAGCTCCCACCGGGGGGCGGCAGCCAAAAACATTCAGTACTTC. Protein sequence: CASSSHRGAAAKNIQYF. The complete variable domain, with remaining parts taken from reference TRBV7-3 and TRBJ2-4, reads GAGVSQTPSNKVTEKGKYVELRCDPISGHTALYWYRQSLGQGPEFLIYFQGTGAADDSGLPNDRFFAVRPEGSVSTLKIQRTERGDSAVYLCASSSHRGAAAKNIQYFGAGTRLSVL.

Ten or more counts support this clonotype. The rearrangement uses TRBV4-1 and TRBJ2-5; 10 nucleotides line up with TRBD1. CDR1 is MGHRA, CDR2 YSYEKL, per germline. V shed 0 bases and J 4 bases; nucleotides not matched to a gene: 5. This CDR3 is built from 16 residues. CDR3 nucleotide sequence: TGCGCCAGCAGCCAAGAGGGACAGGGGTCTCGAGAGACCCAGTACTTC. Its translation: CASSQEGQGSRETQYF.

This clonotype has a count of ten or more. The chain links TRBV7-2 to TRBJ2-7; D is possibly TRBD1 (6 bases). CDR3 length equals 16 residues. Germline CDR1 is SGHTA and CDR2 is FQGNSA. Trimming removed 4 bases at V and 1 base at J, with 17 bases between. CDR3 region: CASSWTADHSSYEQYF. CDR3 bases: TGTGCCAGCAGCTGGACAGCGGACCACTCTTCCTACGAGCAGTACTTC.

This clonotype was counted ten times or more. The V call is TRBV28, the J call TRBJ2-3, with a weak D call TRBD2 (5 bases). Per germline, CDR1 MDHEN and CDR2 SYDVKM. V was trimmed by 6 bases and J by 1 base, leaving 14 bases between them. The CDR3 has 15 amino acids. CDR3 in amino acids: CASSNGGRRTDTQYF. CDR3 coding DNA: TGTGCCAGCAGCAACGGAGGCCGACGCACAGATACGCAGTATTTT.

In its sample, this clonotype was seen many times. This chain joins TRBV5-1 and TRBJ2-7; 9 positions match TRBD1. V lost 3 bases and J lost 3; bases outside the gene matches: 13. CDR1 SGHRS and CDR2 YFSETQ come from the germline V gene. CDR3 size: 17 residues. The CDR3 DNA sequence: TGCGCCAGCAGCTACTTGAGTTCAAGACAGGGGGTCTACGAGCAGTACTTC. It is translated as CASSYLSSRQGVYEQYF. Full variable domain (rest looked up from reference TRBV5-1 and TRBJ2-7): KAGVTQTPRYLIKTRGQQVTLSCSPISGHRSVSWYQQTPGQGLQFLFEYFSETQRNKGNFPGRFSGRQFSNSRSEMNVSTLELGDSALYLCASSYLSSRQGVYEQYFGPGTRLTVT.

The table lists this clonotype with a few counts. The V and J genes are TRBV20-1 and TRBJ2-1, with D perhaps matching TRBD2 (6 bases). Trimming removed 5 bases at V and 8 bases at J, with 7 bases between. CDR3 length equals 10 residues. Germline CDR1 reads DFQATT; CDR2 reads SNEGSKA (reference sequence). CDR3 in DNA: TGCAGTGCTCAGCGGGATGAGCAGTTCTTC. It specifies CSAQRDEQFF.

This clonotype was observed many times. The V and J genes are TRBV7-9 and TRBJ2-2; TRBD1 or TRBD2 may be the D gene (5 bases each). V was clipped by 4 bases and J by 0 bases, with 12 bases between them. CDR3 length: 16 amino acids. Germline CDR1 is SEHNR and CDR2 is FQNEAQ (reference sequence). This chain's CDR3 is CASSSQGVSNTGELFF. In DNA form, the CDR3 reads TGTGCCAGCAGCTCGCAGGGAGTTTCGAACACCGGGGAGCTGTTTTTT.

As for this clonotype: A much larger clone is a single base away; this may be a read error. The rearrangement uses TRBV7-6 and TRBJ2-5; 9 bases line up with TRBD1. This CDR3 has 15 amino acids. The germline V gene encodes CDR1 SGHVS and CDR2 FNYEAQ. The DNA for the CDR3 is TGTGCCGGCAGCCTGGGGACAGGGTTTGTGGAGACCCAGTACTTC. Protein: CAGSLGTGFVETQYF.

This clonotype was picked up many times. The chain carries TRBV6-2 or TRBV6-3 and TRBJ2-2; 13 bases align to TRBD2. CDR1 MNHEY and CDR2 SVGEGT come from the germline V gene. J gave up 3 bases and V 4 bases, and 2 bases lay outside the gene matches. This CDR3 contains 16 residues. The DNA for the CDR3 is TGTGCCAGCAGTTCCGGACTAGCGGGAGACACCGGGGAGCTGTTTTTT. Translation gives CASSSGLAGDTGELFF.

This clonotype was seen many times. V and J are TRBV12-3 or TRBV12-4 and TRBJ1-1; TRBD1 agrees at 9 bases. The V and J ends lost 4 bases and 1 base, in that order; junction bases with no gene match: 10. The CDR3 sequence is 17 residues long. Here the CDR3 reads CASSSRIGTGRNTEAFF. The CDR3 bases are TGTGCCAGCAGTTCGAGGATCGGGACAGGGAGGAACACTGAAGCTTTCTTT.

In regard to this clonotype: A far larger clone differs by one base, so this is likely a read error. The chain carries TRBV7-9 and TRBJ1-5; D may be TRBD1 (6 bases). The germline V gene encodes CDR1 SEHNR and CDR2 FQNEAQ (reference sequence). The CDR3 runs to 14 residues. DNA for the CDR3: TGTGCCGGCAGCTGGCAGGGGTATGGTCAGCCCCAGCATTTT. Its protein product is CAGSWQGYGQPQHF.

This clonotype was observed at least ten times. The DNA for the CDR3 is TGTGCCACCAGCCTCGCAAGCCCCGGGGATGAGCAGTTCTTC. Amino acids: CATSLASPGDEQFF. The chain combines TRBV24-1 with TRBJ2-1; TRBD2 is a possible D gene (5 bases). The V end lost 7 bases, the J end lost 8 bases, and 17 bases lay between the germline ends. The CDR3 runs to 14 residues. The germline V gene encodes CDR1 KGHDR and CDR2 SFDVKD.